What follows describes a single T cell receptor beta chain. The antigen is not known. CD4+ cells yielded CD45RA+ naive and CD45RA-negative memory subsets. The sample belongs to a study of shared clonotypes between healthy human individuals. About the research overall: Serving as donors were two women and a few men, whose ages spanned 18 to 49.

Libraries were prepared by immunoSEQ multiplex PCR; TCRdb keeps only in-frame clonotypes and omits some of them. The sample carries about 2 million clones, 85% to 95% recorded once. Study-level findings and limits: Large sequencing depth failed to make sorted-subset sequencing complete, rarefaction showed. A reduction in generation probabilities was seen for non-shared clonotypes relative to those shared by all four donors.

Trimming stripped 0 bases from V and 8 bases from J, with 17 bases between. From germline, CDR1 is SGHNT and CDR2 YYREEE (reference sequence). CDR3 length: 16 residues. This TCR came from a man younger than 35 in good health. V gene TRBV5-4 combines with J gene TRBJ1-4; TRBD1 is a possible D gene (5 bases). The source material was naive CD4+ T cells sorted from blood. As to subset: CD45RA+ positively selected. CDR3 amino acids: CASSLEGRRGEEKLFF. CDR3 coding DNA: TGTGCCAGCAGCTTGGAGGGACGTCGAGGCGAGGAAAAACTGTTTTTT.